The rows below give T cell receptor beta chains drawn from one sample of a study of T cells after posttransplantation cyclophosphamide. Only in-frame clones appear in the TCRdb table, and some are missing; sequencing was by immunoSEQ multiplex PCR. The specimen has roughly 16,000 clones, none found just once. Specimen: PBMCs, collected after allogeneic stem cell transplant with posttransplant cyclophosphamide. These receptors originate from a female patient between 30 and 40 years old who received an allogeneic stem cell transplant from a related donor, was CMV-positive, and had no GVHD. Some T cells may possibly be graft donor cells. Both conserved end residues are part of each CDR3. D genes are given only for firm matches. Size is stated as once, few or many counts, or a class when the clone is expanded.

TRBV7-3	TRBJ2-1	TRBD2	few	TGTGCCAGCAGCCCGACTAGCGGGAAATACAATGAGCAGTTCTTC	CASSPTSGKYNEQFF
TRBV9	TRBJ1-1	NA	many	TGTGCCAGCAGCGTAGACGGGGAGGGCGACACTGAAGCTTTCTTT	CASSVDGEGDTEAFF
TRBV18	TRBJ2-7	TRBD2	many	TGTGCCAGCTCATCTTTAGCGGGAGGGCCTGGGTACGAGCAGTACTTC	CASSSLAGGPGYEQYF
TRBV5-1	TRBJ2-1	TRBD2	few	TGCGCCAGCACCCGAGCGGGAGGCCCGAGGGGGTTCGAGCAGTTCTTC	CASTRAGGPRGFEQFF
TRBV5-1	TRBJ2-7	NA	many	TGCGCCAGCAGCTTCACAGGTCAGGACATCTACGAGCAGTACTTC	CASSFTGQDIYEQYF
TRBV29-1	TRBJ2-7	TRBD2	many	TGCAGCGTTGCTACTAGCGGGAACTACGAGCAGTACTTC	CSVATSGNYEQYF
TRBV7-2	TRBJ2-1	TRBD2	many	TGTGCCAGCAGCCTATCATTGCGGGAGAAAGTTTACAATGAGCAGTTCTTC	CASSLSLREKVYNEQFF
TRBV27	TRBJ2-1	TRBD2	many	TGTGCCTCTTCCGGGACTAGCGGGATTCAGGGGCAGTTCTTC	CASSGTSGIQGQFF
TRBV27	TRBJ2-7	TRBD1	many	TGTGCCACCCTGGGGCCAGGGGGCGAGCAGTACTTC	CATLGPGGEQYF
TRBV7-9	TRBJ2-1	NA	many	TGTGCCAGCAGCAACCTTTGGCGGGGAAGCTCCTACAATGAGCAGTTCTTC	CASSNLWRGSSYNEQFF
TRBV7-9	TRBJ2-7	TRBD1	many	TGTGCCAGCCAGGCAGGGGGCTTAAACGAGCAGTACTTC	CASQAGGLNEQYF
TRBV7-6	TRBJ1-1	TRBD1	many	TGTGCCAGCAGCTTAGACTTTACCGGGACAGGGGATGATGTTGAAGCTTTCTTT	CASSLDFTGTGDDVEAFF
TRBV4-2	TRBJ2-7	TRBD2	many	TGTGCCAGCAGCCAAGGGGCGGGACTAGCGGGAGAGGACTACGAGCAGTACTTC	CASSQGAGLAGEDYEQYF
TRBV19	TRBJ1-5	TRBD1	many	TGTGCCAGTAGTCCAATTCGGACAGGGCCCCGGGGGAGCAATCAGCCCCAGCATTTT	CASSPIRTGPRGSNQPQHF
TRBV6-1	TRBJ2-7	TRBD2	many	TGTGCCAGCAGTGGAGGGAGGGCTATAGGCGAGCAGTACTTC	CASSGGRAIGEQYF
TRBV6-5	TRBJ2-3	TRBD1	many	TGTGCCAGCAGTTACTCGGGGACAGGGCGGGCGCAGTATTTT	CASSYSGTGRAQYF
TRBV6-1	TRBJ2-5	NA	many	TGTGCCAGCAGTGCTACCCCTCAACAGGGATTAAGGGAGACCCAGTACTTC	CASSATPQQGLRETQYF
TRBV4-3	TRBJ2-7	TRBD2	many	TGCGCCAGCAGCCAAGGTCTAGCGGGGGCATACGAGCAGTACTTC	CASSQGLAGAYEQYF
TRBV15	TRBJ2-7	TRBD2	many	TGTGCCACCAGCAGGGGACTAGCGGGAACTTACGAGCAGTACTTC	CATSRGLAGTYEQYF
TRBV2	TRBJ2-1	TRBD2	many	TGTGCCAGCATAAATACTAGCGGGAGGGTTAATGAGCAGTTCTTC	CASINTSGRVNEQFF
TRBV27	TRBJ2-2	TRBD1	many	TGTGCCAGCAGTCCCCTGGGACAGACGAACACCGGGGAGCTGTTTTTT	CASSPLGQTNTGELFF
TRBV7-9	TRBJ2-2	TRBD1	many	TGTGCCAGCAGCTTTGTTCAAGGACAGGGGGTTCCCGGGGAGCTGTTTTTT	CASSFVQGQGVPGELFF
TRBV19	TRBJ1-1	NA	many	TGTGCCAGTAGTATTATACAGAACACTGAAGCTTTCTTT	CASSIIQNTEAFF
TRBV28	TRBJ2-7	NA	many	TGTGCCAGCAGTCCATTGGGACTCTCCAGCTCCTACGAGCAGTACTTC	CASSPLGLSSSYEQYF
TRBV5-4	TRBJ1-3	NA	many	TGTGCCAGCAGCTTGGACCTAGCCCGCTCTGGAAACACCATATATTTT	CASSLDLARSGNTIYF
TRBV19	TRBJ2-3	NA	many	TGTGCCAGTAGTATAGAGCGGGACTCGGCTAGCACAGATACGCAGTATTTT	CASSIERDSASTDTQYF
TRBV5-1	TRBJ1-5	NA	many	TGCGCCAGCAGCTTGGGTAACCTTGGGGCCCCAGACGGGAATCAGCCCCAGCATTTT	CASSLGNLGAPDGNQPQHF
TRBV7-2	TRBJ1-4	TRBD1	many	TGTGCCAGCAGCCCTCGGACAGGGGTTAGTAATGAAAAACTGTTTTTT	CASSPRTGVSNEKLFF
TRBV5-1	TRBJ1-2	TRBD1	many	TGCGCCAGCAGCCCAGGACAGGCCTATGGCTACACCTTC	CASSPGQAYGYTF
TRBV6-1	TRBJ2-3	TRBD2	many	TGTGCCAGCAGTGAAGCCGGACTAGCGGGAGGCCTAAATACGCAGTATTTT	CASSEAGLAGGLNTQYF
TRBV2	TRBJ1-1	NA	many	TGTGCCAGCAAATTGCAGGGCTGGAGAAACACTGAAGCTTTCTTT	CASKLQGWRNTEAFF
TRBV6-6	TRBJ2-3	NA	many	TGTGCCAGCAGCCCCGGACATGAACTAAGCACAGATACGCAGTATTTT	CASSPGHELSTDTQYF
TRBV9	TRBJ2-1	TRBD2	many	TGTGCCAGCAGCGTAGTAAGGGACGGGGGGACTAGGGATGAGCAGTTCTTC	CASSVVRDGGTRDEQFF
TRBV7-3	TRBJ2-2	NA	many	TGTGCCAGCAGCTTAAAAAGGCAGGGGCGGTCCGGGGAGCTGTTTTTT	CASSLKRQGRSGELFF
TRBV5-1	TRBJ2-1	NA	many	TGCGCCAGCAGCTTGTTTAGAACCTACAATGAGCAGTTCTTC	CASSLFRTYNEQFF
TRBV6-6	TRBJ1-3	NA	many	TGTGCCAGCAGTTACGGGGCAAAAAACACCATATATTTT	CASSYGAKNTIYF
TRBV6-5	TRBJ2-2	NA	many	TGTGCCAGCAGTTACTCCCCGGGGAGCGGGGAGCTGTTTTTT	CASSYSPGSGELFF
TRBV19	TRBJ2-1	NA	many	TGTGCCAGTAGTATAGATCCCGGGGCCAGGGGCAATGAGCAGTTCTTC	CASSIDPGARGNEQFF
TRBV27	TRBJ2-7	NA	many	TGTGCCAGCAGTTTCGTCGGGACAAGCAGCCCCTACGAGCAGTACTTC	CASSFVGTSSPYEQYF
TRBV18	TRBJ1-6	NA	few	TGTGCCAGCTCACCTATCGTACCGAGCTCCTATAATTCACCCCTCCACTTT	CASSPIVPSSYNSPLHF
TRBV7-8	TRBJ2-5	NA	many	TGTGCCAGCAGCTTTGGGTGGGGCTCGGAAGGGACCCAGTACTTC	CASSFGWGSEGTQYF
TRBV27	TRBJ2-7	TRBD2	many	TGTGCCAGCAGTTTATCCACTAGCGGTGTGTACGAGCAGTACTTC	CASSLSTSGVYEQYF
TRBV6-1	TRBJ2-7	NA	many	TGTGCCAGCAGTGAAGCCCCCCGCTACGAGCAGTACTTC	CASSEAPRYEQYF
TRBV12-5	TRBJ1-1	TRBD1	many	TGTGCTAGTGGTTTTACAGGGGTGGAAGCTCTGAACACTGAAGCTTTCTTT	CASGFTGVEALNTEAFF
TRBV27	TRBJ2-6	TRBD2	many	TGTGCCAGCAGTTTGTATCGGGGGGGGACTGGGGCCAACGTCCTGACTTTC	CASSLYRGGTGANVLTF
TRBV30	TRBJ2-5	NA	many	TGTGCCTGGAGGGGCTCCCCGGTGGGAGAGACCCAGTACTTC	CAWRGSPVGETQYF
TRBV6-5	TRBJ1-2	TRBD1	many	TGTGCCAGCAGCCACAGGGGGGGTCGTGGCTACACCTTC	CASSHRGGRGYTF
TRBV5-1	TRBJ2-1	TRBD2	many	TGCGCCAGCGGGCTCGCGGGAGGTTACAATGAGCAGTTCTTC	CASGLAGGYNEQFF
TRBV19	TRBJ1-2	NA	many	TGTGCCAGTAGTATAGAGAGCTACTATGGCTACACCTTC	CASSIESYYGYTF
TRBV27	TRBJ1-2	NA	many	TGTGCCAGCAGTTTATCCCTAAGCTCTGGCTATGGCTACACCTTC	CASSLSLSSGYGYTF
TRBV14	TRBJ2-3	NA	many	TGTGCCAGCAGCCCCCACCCGGGGTATACGCAGTATTTT	CASSPHPGYTQYF
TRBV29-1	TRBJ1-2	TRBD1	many	TGCAGCGCTCACTCTATGGACAGGGGTGGCTACACCTTC	CSAHSMDRGGYTF
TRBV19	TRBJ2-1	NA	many	TGTGCCAGTAGTTCCACAGGAAGCAATGAGCAGTTCTTC	CASSSTGSNEQFF
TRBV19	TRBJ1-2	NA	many	TGTGCCAGTAGTATAAACACGGGCTATGGCTACACCTTC	CASSINTGYGYTF
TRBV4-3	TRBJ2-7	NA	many	TGCGCCAGCAGCCAAGATACCGGGGGCGAGCAGTACTTC	CASSQDTGGEQYF
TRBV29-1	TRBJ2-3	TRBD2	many	TGCAGCGTTGGGGGACTAGCGGGATTGACAGATACGCAGTATTTT	CSVGGLAGLTDTQYF
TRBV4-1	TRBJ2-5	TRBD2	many	TGCGCCAGCAGATCCGGGAGGAGCCAAGAGACCCAGTACTTC	CASRSGRSQETQYF
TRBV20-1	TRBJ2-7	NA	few	TGCAGTGCCACAGATACCTACGAGCAGTACTTC	CSATDTYEQYF
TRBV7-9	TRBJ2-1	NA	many	TGTGCCAGCAGCCTCACTAGCCCTTTTTGGAATGAGCAGTTCTTC	CASSLTSPFWNEQFF
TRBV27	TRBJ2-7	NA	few	TGTGCCAGCAGTTCCACAGGGAGTTCCTACGAGCAGTACTTC	CASSSTGSSYEQYF